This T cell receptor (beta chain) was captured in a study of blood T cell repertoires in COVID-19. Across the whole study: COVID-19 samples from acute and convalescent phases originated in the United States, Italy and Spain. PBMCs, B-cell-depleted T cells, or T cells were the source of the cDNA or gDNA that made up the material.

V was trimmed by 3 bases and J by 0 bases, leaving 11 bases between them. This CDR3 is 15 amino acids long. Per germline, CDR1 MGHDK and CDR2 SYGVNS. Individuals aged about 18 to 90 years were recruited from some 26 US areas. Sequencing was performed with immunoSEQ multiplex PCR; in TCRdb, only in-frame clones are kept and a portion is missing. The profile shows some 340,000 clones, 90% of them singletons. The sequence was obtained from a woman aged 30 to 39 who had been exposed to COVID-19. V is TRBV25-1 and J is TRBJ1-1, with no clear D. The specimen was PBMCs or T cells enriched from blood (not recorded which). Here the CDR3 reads CASSDPARMNTEAFF. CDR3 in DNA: TGTGCCAGCAGTGATCCCGCGAGGATGAACACTGAAGCTTTCTTT.